The T cell receptor beta chain under discussion was sequenced for a study of T cell clones after liver transplantation (dated by TCRdb to between 2019 and 2020). Broadly, across the study: The samples were obtained from ITN030ST, a randomized trial that attempted immunosuppression withdrawal within 2 years after liver transplantation. Donor-reactive T cell clones were identified by TCRbeta sequencing following a pre-transplant mixed lymphocyte reaction and were subsequently tracked in post-transplant blood. As an antigen-independent comparator for donor-reactive sequences, third party-reactive TCRbeta sequences were also identified from pre-transplant MLRs. Of the eight recipients, three were HCV-positive, while the remaining recipients had been transplanted for non-autoimmune, non-viral indications. Subjects received no induction therapy and standard immunosuppression until randomization at 12-24 months post-transplant. Tolerance was defined as complete withdrawal of immunosuppression for at least one year without a rise in liver enzymes beyond twice the upper limit of normal. Blood samples were collected pre-transplant, pre-randomization before withdrawal, and post-randomization after either complete withdrawal or failed withdrawal. Of the 8 liver transplant recipients making up the studied cohort, 3 were classified as tolerant and 5 as non-tolerant. The full study reports these points: A greater decline was seen for donor-reactive sequences than for third party-reactive sequences, suggesting partial antigen-specific deletion unrelated to withdrawal success. In a couple of subjects, low numbers of available donor cells limited the measurable donor-reactive repertoire. When repertoire turnover was accounted for, significantly reduced detection of donor-reactive sequences was found in 7 of 8 subjects for CD4 and in 8 of 8 subjects for CD8. Conclusions were preliminary, limited by small, heterogeneous patient numbers and non-standardized post-transplant time points. Because allograft tissue specimens were not available, migration of donor-reactive T cells into the graft, rather than deletion, may have occurred. A significant post-transplant decrease in circulating donor-reactive CD4 TCRbeta sequences was observed in 5 of 8 subjects, irrespective of tolerance or HCV status.

Comments on this clone: It has no known antigen specificity. No quality values exist for individual bases; no much larger clone is one base distant.

The CDR3 runs 13 residues from the cysteine to the phenylalanine. Only CDR3 DNA is held: 39 bases, read in frame from base 1. The germline V gene (reference sequence) specifies LNHDA as CDR1 and SQIVND as CDR2. V has 3 bases trimmed and J has 8 bases trimmed; junction bases matching no gene number 6. Thawed unstimulated PBMCs were stained for CD3, CD4 and CD8 and FACS-sorted into CD3+CD4+ and CD3+CD8+ populations. All 8 studied subjects were randomized to withdrawal of immunosuppression. The Qiagen DNeasy Blood and Tissue Kit was used to isolate genomic DNA. High-throughput TCRbeta CDR3 sequencing of frozen genomic DNA was performed by immunoSEQ, including PCR amplification, mapping, bias correction and internal controls. As for the authors' bioinformatics: Only productive rearrangements were retained, and each unique TCRbeta sequence was defined by its CDR3 nucleotide sequence together with its V and J gene. For a sequence to be called donor-reactive, it needed a frequency of at least 0.01% and at least 5-fold expansion in CFSE-low cells compared with unstimulated pre-transplant cells. Per-subject minimum frequency thresholds, based on the lowest-template unstimulated sample, ensured at least 90% detection power. Repertoire turnover was measured by Jensen-Shannon divergence between the top 1000 TCRbeta sequences post- and pre-transplant. Two-sided Fisher's exact tests were used to test for changes in the detection of donor-reactive sequences. TCRdb took over this immuneACCESS table, retaining in-frame rearrangements with V and J assigned. Such tables are incomplete; in checked studies, under half of the missing clones stem from an unresolved V gene, and the remainder is unexplained. The V and J calls and clone size are taken from that table; D and trimming were inferred from the DNA. For this sample there are roughly 80,000 clones; 65% to 85% appear just once. The ten largest clonotypes hold approximately 0.47% of the sample.

The input for sequencing was CD4+ T cells from blood, taken about 46 months after liver transplant. The sequence derives from a human patient who received a liver transplant. Donor T cells from the graft may be present among the T cells after a transplant. The chain was built from TRBV19 and TRBJ1-2, and TRBD1 matches 7 of the central bases. The DNA is as follows: TGTGCCAGTAGTATGGAGGGGGCAGGCGGCTACACCTTC. Its translation reads: CASSMEGAGGYTF.